This T cell receptor beta chain comes out of a study of identical twins (dated by TCRdb to the mid-2010s). Regarding the research as a whole: TCR alpha and beta repertoires from monozygotic twins, unrelated adults of various ages and cord blood were deep-sequenced to test whether fetal clonotypes persist. To rule out contamination, replicate twin experiments were performed at different times with different library preparation protocols. Study-level results and caveats: Recombination models systematically underestimated out-of-frame TCR alpha sharing in monozygotic twins but agreed with sharing between unrelated individuals. Zero-insertion analyses could be partly confounded by invariant T cells such as MAIT and iNKT, although diverse VJ usage argued against such confounding for most clonotypes. Out-of-frame TCR alpha sequences shared between twins showed an excess of low generation-probability sequences compared with coincidental sharing between unrelated individuals. Because the same donors could not be followed over many years, conclusions were based on cross-sectional statistical analysis. Excess twin sharing in beta out-of-frame sequences was weaker because fewer shared sequences lowered the signal-to-noise ratio. Abundant cord blood beta clonotypes carried fewer insertions; young adult naive repertoires showed a weaker similar trend, while memory repertoires showed none.

Every donor was a healthy Caucasian. Three pairs of female monozygotic twins, all aged about 18 to 29 years, were included in the twin cohort. CD4+ and CD8+ T cell populations were isolated with positive isolation kits from Invitrogen. Library creation used 5' RACE. TCRdb lists the instrument as Illumina HiSeq 2000. A universal primer binding site was added through template switching, and the final cDNA carried a unique molecular identifier so that TCR cDNA molecules could be counted accurately. Specific primers in the conserved constant-segment region were used to synthesize first-strand cDNA for TCR alpha and beta chains. To control for contamination, every cDNA library carried two barcodes: a SMART-Mk sample barcode plus Illumina barcodes. TruSeq adapter sequences along with Illumina sample barcodes were introduced in two successive PCR steps. The Illumina HiSeq platform was used with custom primers to sequence TCR alpha and beta cDNA libraries. Per the original workflow: MiGEC was used to process raw reads and extract unique molecular identifiers, and MiXCR was used to find CDR3 positions. Recombination models were inferred per individual with the repgenHMM and IGoR tools using an EM algorithm. Shared clonotypes were analyzed with the tcR package in R, and sharing was normalized by the product of cloneset sizes. To study raw recombination without the effects of thymic and clonal selection, out-of-frame nonproductive sequences were analyzed. TCRdb itself trimmed the public reads at Q25 with fastp, ran MiXCR and retained productive beta chains. CDR3 protein duplicates are merged, each entry listing the most common genes and DNA. Clone size and V and J calls follow TCRdb, not the original study. This sample has around 530,000 distinct CDR3 sequences in its table, and about 15% of those were observed once. In total, the top ten clones hold 0.44% of the sample.

The V and J ends are trimmed by 4 bases and 2 bases, leaving 11 bases between them. Inclusive of the bounding cysteine and phenylalanine, the CDR3 is 13 residues long. Only the CDR3 part of the read is kept: 39 bases, read in frame from the first base. CDR1 is given as DFQATT and CDR2 as SNEGSKA, both from the germline V gene (reference sequence). This clonotype was detected ten times or more. There is no known antigen for this receptor. Base-call qualities are not available, and no considerably larger clone is one nucleotide away. These records were also assigned to another study, of yellow fever vaccine responses in identical twins. Reported in the second study: According to the authors, the vaccine-induced T cell response in identical twins seemed to be partly convergent and partly specific to each individual. Focusing on identical twins, the study followed the T cell clones that responded to the vaccine, and did so with precision.

The chain couples TRBV20-1 to TRBJ1-2; the D gene is not confidently resolved. The specimen sequenced was CD4+ T cells sorted from blood. This sequence was found in a young woman in good health. The DNA reads as follows: TGCAGTGCTATGGGTGCGCGGAACTATGGCTACACCTTC. Translated, it gives CSAMGARNYGYTF.